This T cell receptor beta chain was sequenced for a study of OX40 agonist ivuxolimab in advanced cancers. Broader study findings: Relative to CD4+, CD8+ T cells held more expanded clones on average.

The CDR3 sequence is 13 residues long. V trimming: 4 bases; J trimming: 6 bases; junction bases outside the gene matches: 4. CDR1 is LGHNA and CDR2 is YNFKEQ in the germline V gene. About this clone itself: What it binds is unknown.

This table comes from immunoSEQ multiplex PCR, and its TCRdb copy is limited to in-frame clones, with some not included. The sample includes about 70,000 clones, roughly 92% of them seen just once. The clonotype comes from an adult with an advanced solid tumor such as melanoma, head and neck, liver or kidney cancer. The specimen comprised CD4+ or CD8+ T cells sorted from blood, sampled in a trial of the OX40 agonist ivuxolimab. The chain recombines TRBV4-2 with TRBJ2-3; TRBD2 aligns across 7 bases. CDR3 nucleotides: TGTGCCAGCAGCCCGCAAGCGGGGGATACGCAGTATTTT. Translation gives CASSPQAGDTQYF.